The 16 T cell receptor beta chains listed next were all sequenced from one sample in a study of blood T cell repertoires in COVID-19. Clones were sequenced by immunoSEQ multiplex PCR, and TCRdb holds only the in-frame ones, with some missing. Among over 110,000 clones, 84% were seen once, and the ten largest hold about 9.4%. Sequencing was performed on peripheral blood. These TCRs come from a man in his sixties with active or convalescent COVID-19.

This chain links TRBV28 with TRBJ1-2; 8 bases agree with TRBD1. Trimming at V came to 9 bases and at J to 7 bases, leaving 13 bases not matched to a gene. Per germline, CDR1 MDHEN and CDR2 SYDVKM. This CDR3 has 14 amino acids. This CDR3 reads CASLTGVVRGGYTF. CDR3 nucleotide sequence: TGTGCCAGTTTGACAGGGGTAGTTCGGGGTGGCTACACCTTC.

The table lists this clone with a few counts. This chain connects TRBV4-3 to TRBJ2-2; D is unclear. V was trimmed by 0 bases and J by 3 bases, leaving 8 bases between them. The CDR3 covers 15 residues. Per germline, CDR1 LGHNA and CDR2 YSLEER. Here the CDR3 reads CASSQEGRHTGELFF. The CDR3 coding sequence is TGCGCCAGCAGCCAAGAGGGCAGGCACACCGGGGAGCTGTTTTTT.

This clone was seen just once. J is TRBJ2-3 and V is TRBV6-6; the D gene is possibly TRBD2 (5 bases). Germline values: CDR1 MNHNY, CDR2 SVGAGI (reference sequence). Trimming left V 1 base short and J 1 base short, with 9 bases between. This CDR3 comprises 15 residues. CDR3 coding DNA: TGTGCCAGCAGTTACTGGGGAGCCGGCACAGATACGCAGTATTTT. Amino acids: CASSYWGAGTDTQYF.

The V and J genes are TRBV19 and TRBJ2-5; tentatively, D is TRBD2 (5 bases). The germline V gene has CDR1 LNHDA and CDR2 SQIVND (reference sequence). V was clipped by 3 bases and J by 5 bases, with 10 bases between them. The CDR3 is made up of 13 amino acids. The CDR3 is CASSIGSWETQYF. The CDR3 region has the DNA TGTGCCAGTAGTATTGGGAGTTGGGAGACCCAGTACTTC.

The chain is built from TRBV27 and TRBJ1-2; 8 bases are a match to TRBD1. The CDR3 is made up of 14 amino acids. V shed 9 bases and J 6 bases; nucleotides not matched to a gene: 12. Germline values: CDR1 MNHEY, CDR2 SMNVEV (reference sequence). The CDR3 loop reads CASGFSGQGHGYTF. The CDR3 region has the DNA TGTGCCAGTGGCTTTTCCGGACAGGGACATGGCTACACCTTC.

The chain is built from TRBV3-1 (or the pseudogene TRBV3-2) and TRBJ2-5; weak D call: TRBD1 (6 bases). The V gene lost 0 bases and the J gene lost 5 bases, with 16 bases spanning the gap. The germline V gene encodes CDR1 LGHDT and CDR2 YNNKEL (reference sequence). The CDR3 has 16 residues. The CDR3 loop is CASSQDHGVRGETQYF. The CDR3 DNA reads TGTGCCAGCAGCCAAGATCATGGGGTTAGGGGGGAGACCCAGTACTTC.

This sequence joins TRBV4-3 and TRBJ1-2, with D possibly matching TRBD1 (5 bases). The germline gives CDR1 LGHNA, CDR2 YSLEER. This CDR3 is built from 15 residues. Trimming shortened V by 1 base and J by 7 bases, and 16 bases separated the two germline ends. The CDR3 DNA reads TGCGCCAGCAGCCAAGGGAAGGGGATTGCAAGTGGCTACACCTTC. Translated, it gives CASSQGKGIASGYTF.

The CDR3 loop reads CASSFPGVDEQFF. Written as DNA, the CDR3 is TGTGCCAGCAGCTTTCCAGGTGTGGATGAGCAGTTCTTC. The rearrangement links TRBV7-9 to TRBJ2-1; D call uncertain. Germline V gene data show CDR1 as SEHNR and CDR2 as FQNEAQ (reference sequence). The V end was cut by 3 bases, the J end by 8 bases, with 11 bases between. CDR3 length: 13 residues. The variable domain in full, with the rest retrieved from reference TRBV7-9 and TRBJ2-1, is DTGVSQNPRHKITKRGQNVTFRCDPISEHNRLYWYRQTLGQGPEFLTYFQNEAQLEKSRLLSDRFSAERPKGSFSTLEIQRTEQGDSAMYLCASSFPGVDEQFFGPGTRLTVL.

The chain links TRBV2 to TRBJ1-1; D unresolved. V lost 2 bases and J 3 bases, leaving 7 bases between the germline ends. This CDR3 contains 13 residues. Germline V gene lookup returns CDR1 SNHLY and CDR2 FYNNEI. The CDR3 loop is CASSERRYTEAFF. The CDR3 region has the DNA TGTGCCAGCAGTGAACGTCGGTACACTGAAGCTTTCTTT.

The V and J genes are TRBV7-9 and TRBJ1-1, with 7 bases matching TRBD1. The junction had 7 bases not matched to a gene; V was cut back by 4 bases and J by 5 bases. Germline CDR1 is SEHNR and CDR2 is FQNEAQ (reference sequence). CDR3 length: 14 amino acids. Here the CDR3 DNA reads TGTGCCAGCAGCTCCAACAGGGGCGAGACTGAAGCTTTCTTT. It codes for CASSSNRGETEAFF.

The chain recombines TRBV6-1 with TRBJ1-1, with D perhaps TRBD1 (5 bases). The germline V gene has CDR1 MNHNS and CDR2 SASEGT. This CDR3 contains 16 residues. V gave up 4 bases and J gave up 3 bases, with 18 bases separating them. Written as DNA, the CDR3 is TGTGCCAGCAGTGGGCAGCCGCGGGGGGTCGACACTGAAGCTTTCTTT. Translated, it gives CASSGQPRGVDTEAFF.

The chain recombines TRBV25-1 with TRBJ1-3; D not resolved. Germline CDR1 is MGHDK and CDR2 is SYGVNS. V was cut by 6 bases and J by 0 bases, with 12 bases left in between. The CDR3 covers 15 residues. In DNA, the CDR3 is TGTGCCAGCAGGAAAAGCGCAAGCTCTGGAAACACCATATATTTT. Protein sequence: CASRKSASSGNTIYF.

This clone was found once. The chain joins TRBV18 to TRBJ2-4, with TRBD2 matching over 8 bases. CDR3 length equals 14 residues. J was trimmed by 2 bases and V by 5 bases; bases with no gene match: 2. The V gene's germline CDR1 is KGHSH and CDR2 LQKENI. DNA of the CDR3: TGTGCCAGCTCAGCGGGAGGCTCCAAAAACATTCAGTACTTC. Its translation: CASSAGGSKNIQYF.

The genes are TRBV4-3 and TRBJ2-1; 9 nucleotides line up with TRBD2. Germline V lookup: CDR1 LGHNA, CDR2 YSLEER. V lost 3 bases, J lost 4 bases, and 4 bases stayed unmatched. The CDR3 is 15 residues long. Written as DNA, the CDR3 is TGCGCCAGCAGCCACGGACTAGCGTCATACAATGAGCAGTTCTTC. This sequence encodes CASSHGLASYNEQFF.

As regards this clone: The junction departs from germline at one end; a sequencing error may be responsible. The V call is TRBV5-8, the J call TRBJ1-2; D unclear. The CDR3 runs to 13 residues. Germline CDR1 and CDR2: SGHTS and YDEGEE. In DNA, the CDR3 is TGTGCCAGCAGCTTTTCTACGGACTACGGCTACACCTTC. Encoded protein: CASSFSTDYGYTF.

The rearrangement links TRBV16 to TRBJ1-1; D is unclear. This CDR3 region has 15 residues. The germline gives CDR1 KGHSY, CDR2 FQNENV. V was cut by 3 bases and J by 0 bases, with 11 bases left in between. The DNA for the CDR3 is TGTGCCAGCAGCCATGGGCCCACCATGAACACTGAAGCTTTCTTT. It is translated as CASSHGPTMNTEAFF.